The clone carrying this TCR beta chain was counted ten times or more. This entry comes from a study of blood T cells in healthy people across ages. With a J-beta primer mix and a sample-barcoded 5' primer, a second PCR ran about 7 to 11 cycles. The authors tagged each cDNA molecule using a template-switch adaptor with 12 random nucleotides. The study obtained at least 3 million CDR3-containing paired-end reads from every sample. MiXCR, applied by TCRdb to the 5' RACE reads, yields one record per CDR3 protein. This sample has about 1.6 million distinct CDR3 sequences; about 31% occur once, and the top ten carry approximately 10%. The CDR3 is 13 amino acids. CDR1 DFQATT and CDR2 SNEGSKA come from the germline V gene (reference sequence). The germline V and J ends were trimmed by 3 bases and 11 bases, with 19 bases remaining between them.

This sequence was found in a woman aged 25-40 years in good health. Material for sequencing was blood. The chain recombines TRBV20-1 with TRBJ1-1, with D perhaps TRBD1 (5 bases). The CDR3 region is CSASLPGPGGAFF. The CDR3 DNA sequence: TGCAGTGCTAGTCTTCCAGGGCCCGGAGGGGCTTTCTTT.